This is a list of T cell receptor beta chains from one sample in a study of blood T cell repertoires in COVID-19. This table comes from immunoSEQ multiplex PCR, and its TCRdb copy is limited to in-frame clones, with some not included. The profile shows 85,000 to 100,000 clones, 70% to 90% of them singletons. Sequenced material: peripheral blood. All receptors come from a man aged 50 or older with COVID-19, enrolled during active disease. CDR3s include the opening cysteine and the closing phenylalanine or tryptophan. Fields, in order: CDR3 DNA, CDR3 protein, D gene, clone size, V gene, J gene. The D gene is left open where the match is weak. Size values are once, few and many counts, or a class for expanded clones, and some rows have none.

TGTGCCACCAGTGACTATGGACAGTCTACTGGCTACACCTTC	CATSDYGQSTGYTF	NA	NA	TRBV24-1	TRBJ1-2
TGTGCCACCTTACTAATACCCCCGGGATCCTCCCCCCCCAGAAACATTCAGTACTTC	CATLLIPPGSSPPRNIQYF	NA	NA	TRBV19	TRBJ2-4
TGTGCCAGCAGTTTACTAGCGGGGTACGGGCAGTACTTC	CASSLLAGYGQYF	TRBD2	NA	TRBV28	TRBJ2-7
TGCGCCAGCAGTGAGGCCAAGCCCGGGACAGGGGTTTTCTACGAGCAGTACTTC	CASSEAKPGTGVFYEQYF	TRBD1	NA	TRBV10-2	TRBJ2-7
TGTGCCAGCAACGTACTCAGGGCATCTAATGAAAAACTGTTTTTT	CASNVLRASNEKLFF	NA	NA	TRBV6-5	TRBJ1-4
TGCGCCAGCAGCCAAGACCCTAGCGGGACCTACGAGCAGTACTTC	CASSQDPSGTYEQYF	TRBD2	NA	TRBV4-1	TRBJ2-7
TGTGCCATCAGCGACTTAGACAGATATGGCTACACCTTC	CAISDLDRYGYTF	NA	once	TRBV10-3	TRBJ1-2
TGTGCCACCAGTGGCACGCCGGGACTACACACAGATACGCAGTATTTT	CATSGTPGLHTDTQYF	TRBD2	NA	TRBV24-1	TRBJ2-3
TGTGCCAGCAGTTTGTCCGGGAACTCCTACGAGCAGTACTTC	CASSLSGNSYEQYF	NA	NA	TRBV28	TRBJ2-7
TGTGCCAGCAGCCGTCTAGCAGGTGAGCAGTTCTTC	CASSRLAGEQFF	NA	NA	TRBV7-2	TRBJ2-1
TGTGCCAGCAGCACCCCGACACATCACTCTGGAAACACCATATATTTT	CASSTPTHHSGNTIYF	NA	NA	TRBV3-1/TRBV3-2	TRBJ1-3
TGCAGCGTTGATCCCTCCCAGGGTTGGGAGACCCAGTACTTC	CSVDPSQGWETQYF	NA	NA	TRBV29-1	TRBJ2-5
TGTGCCAGCAGTGGGACAGGGAATCAGCCCCAGCATTTT	CASSGTGNQPQHF	TRBD1	NA	TRBV3-1/TRBV3-2	TRBJ1-5
TGTGCCAGCAGCCAAGATCCGTCTAGCACAGATACGCAGTATTTT	CASSQDPSSTDTQYF	NA	NA	TRBV3-1/TRBV3-2	TRBJ2-3
TGTGCCTGGAGTTACACCGGGTCCGGTTACAATGAGCAGTTCTTC	CAWSYTGSGYNEQFF	NA	few	TRBV30	TRBJ2-1
TGTGCCAGCGGAGACAGGAAGGACAGCAATCAGCCCCAGCATTTT	CASGDRKDSNQPQHF	NA	NA	TRBV6-5	TRBJ1-5
TGTGCCAGTGCCCGGGACAGGGGTTTTGGCTACACCTTC	CASARDRGFGYTF	TRBD1	NA	TRBV19	TRBJ1-2
TGTGCCTGGAGTGTTGGGTATCGTGGGCCGGTGGCTTTCTTT	CAWSVGYRGPVAFF	NA	NA	TRBV30	TRBJ1-1
TGCGCCAGCAGCGTCACAGGAGATTCCTATGGCTACACCTTC	CASSVTGDSYGYTF	NA	NA	TRBV5-1	TRBJ1-2
TGTGCCAGCAGCCCGGGTGCAGGACAAATGAACACTGAAGCTTTCTTT	CASSPGAGQMNTEAFF	NA	few	TRBV7-8	TRBJ1-1
TGTGCCAGCAAACGGGGACAGCCCTACGAGCAGTACTTC	CASKRGQPYEQYF	TRBD1	NA	TRBV27	TRBJ2-7
TGTGCCAGCAGCCAAGATGCGCTAGCGGGGGGCAGAGGCGGGGAGCTGTTTTTT	CASSQDALAGGRGGELFF	TRBD2	once	TRBV3-1/TRBV3-2	TRBJ2-2
TGTGCCTGGACAGATGTGATGAACACTGAAGCTTTCTTT	CAWTDVMNTEAFF	NA	NA	TRBV30	TRBJ1-1
TGTGCCAGCACCGAACAATACGGCTACACCTTC	CASTEQYGYTF	NA	once	TRBV7-9	TRBJ1-2
TGTGCCAGTAGTAAGCCTAGCGCTTCCTACAATGAGCAGTTCTTC	CASSKPSASYNEQFF	NA	NA	TRBV19	TRBJ2-1
TGTGCCAGCAGTTCCCAGGGGGCGGGAAACACCATATATTTT	CASSSQGAGNTIYF	TRBD1	NA	TRBV6-5	TRBJ1-3
TGTGCCAGCAGCCTCAGGGGCGGCACAGATACGCAGTATTTT	CASSLRGGTDTQYF	NA	NA	TRBV3-1/TRBV3-2	TRBJ2-3
TGCGCCAGCAGCCGGGGGGAGAACACTGAAGCTTTCTTT	CASSRGENTEAFF	NA	NA	TRBV4-1	TRBJ1-1
TGTGCCTGGAGTGTCCTAACTAGACGGTGGATTGGCAATGAGCAGTTCTTC	CAWSVLTRRWIGNEQFF	NA	once	TRBV30	TRBJ2-1
TGTGCCAGCAGTTTACTTAGCGGGGGGGCCAGAGATACGCAGTATTTT	CASSLLSGGARDTQYF	TRBD2	NA	TRBV28	TRBJ2-3
TGTGCCACCAGTGAGGGGACACTTAGCTCCTACGAGCAGTACTTC	CATSEGTLSSYEQYF	NA	NA	TRBV24-1	TRBJ2-7
TGTGCCAGCAGTCTGGGACAGGGGAAGATAGATGGCTACACCTTC	CASSLGQGKIDGYTF	TRBD1	NA	TRBV28	TRBJ1-2
TGCGCCAGCAGCGGGACGTACTATCCTAGGGAGGGGCAAGAGACCCAGTACTTC	CASSGTYYPREGQETQYF	TRBD2	NA	TRBV5-1	TRBJ2-5